This T cell receptor (beta chain) was sequenced in a study of shared clonotypes between healthy human individuals. Study-level findings and limits: Sampling involved blood alone; tissue repertoires likely differ.

As concerns this clone: The antigen remains unidentified.

Generated by immunoSEQ multiplex PCR, the TCRdb table keeps only in-frame clones and is missing some. The sample lists hundreds of thousands of clones; around 80% were seen once. The germline CDR1 and CDR2 sequences are MDHEN and SYDVKM. V was clipped by 4 bases and J by 1 base, with 13 bases between them. This CDR3 spans 15 amino acids. This TCR came from a woman between 35 and 50 years old in good health. Some clones in this sample may be carry-over from other donors' samples. Sequences were obtained from PBMCs. The genes are TRBV28 and TRBJ2-5, with D possibly TRBD1 on 6 matching bases. The CDR3 protein is CASSWGWTAQETQYF. The CDR3 nucleotides read TGTGCCAGCAGTTGGGGGTGGACAGCCCAAGAGACCCAGTACTTC. The full variable domain, its missing parts supplied by reference TRBV28 and TRBJ2-5, is DVKVTQSSRYLVKRTGEKVFLECVQDMDHENMFWYRQDPGLGLRLIYFSYDVKMKEKGDIPEGYSVSREKKERFSLILESASTNQTSMYLCASSWGWTAQETQYFGPGTRLLVL.